Described below is a single T cell receptor beta chain sequence and its context. This clone has a count of ten or more. What this receptor recognizes is not known. The gene names and germline sequences given are murine. The missing CDR3 end, 4 residues past where the read stops, is filled in from the germline J gene. Cells from pooled mouse cutaneous lymph nodes were stained for CD4, CD8alpha, NKG2D, NKG2ACE and other markers and then sorted on a BD Influx. The protocol used for the library was the immunoSEQ multiplex PCR assay. RNA was extracted from all samples and reverse transcribed into cDNA, which served as template for TCR sequencing. SuperScript III was used to make first-strand cDNA, primed with a 2:1 mix of oligo-dT and random hexamers. A synthetic immune receptor repertoire was used to gauge amplification bias, and whatever bias remained was removed computationally. Libraries were sequenced on Illumina HiSeq using 60 bp reads that covered the CDR3 and were read from J toward V. On the authors' methods: Raw reads were preprocessed to remove errors, and CDR3 was defined by IMGT conventions from the conserved cysteine to phenylalanine. Clonality was computed as 1 minus the Shannon entropy, with the entropy normalized by log2 of the number of productive unique TCRs. Whether scalp clones were CD4 or CD8 was inferred by matching scalp TCRbeta sequences against CD4 and CD8 repertoires sorted from blood. TCRdb took over this immuneACCESS table, retaining in-frame rearrangements with V and J assigned. Such tables are incomplete; in checked studies, under half of the missing clones stem from an unresolved V gene, and the remainder is unexplained. V, J and clone size reflect that table, while D and trimming were determined from the DNA. In this sample the table shows approximately 300,000 clones, and no singletons are among them. The leading ten clones occupy 1.2% of the sample.

The sample originates from a study of CD8+ T cells in alopecia areata (dated by TCRdb to 2016 to 2018). With respect to the entire study: Skin from C3H/HeJ donors with spontaneous alopecia (roughly 6-13 months old) was grafted onto female C3H/HeJ recipients that were roughly 7-11 weeks old. The study used high-throughput TCRbeta sequencing to examine T cell clonal expansion in alopecia areata, in both the C3H/HeJ mouse model and human patients. Human TCRbeta sequencing covered scalp tissue and sorted CD4+ and CD8+ peripheral blood T cells from patchy and totalis/universalis alopecia areata patients and healthy controls. Scalp clonality was compared across normal scalp (n=4), patchy alopecia areata scalp (n=8), and alopecia totalis/universalis scalp (n=8). RNA came from the PAXgene miRNA kit for fixed scalp, the miRNeasy kit for PBMCs, and the RNeasy kit for mouse skin. TCRbeta CDR3 regions were amplified by immunoSEQ multiplex PCR using 35 Vbeta forward and 13 Jbeta reverse primers.

General conclusions and limits of the study: Shared TCR sequences between patients were less evident than in mice, which may be partly attributable to HLA diversity in the patient population. Compared with normal scalp, lesional scalp had higher clonality and more expanded CD8+ clones, particularly in alopecia totalis/universalis, a pattern that suggests antigenic drive. Unlike mouse skin, which is dominated by gammadelta T cells, normal human skin has resident alphabeta T cells that are also sequenced, and this complicates analysis of the scalp TCR repertoire.

The CDR3 covers 14 residues, taking in both the cysteine and the phenylalanine. Of the CDR3's DNA, 30 bases were read; they are in frame from base 1. The germline V gene yields MNHDT for CDR1 and YYDKIL for CDR2. V is cut back by 3 bases and J by 4 bases, with 4 bases in the junction unmatched. The sequenced material came from CD4+ T cells sorted from a lymph node. The V and J segments used are TRBV17 and TRBJ1-1, and 8 junction bases match TRBD1. The origin of this receptor is a C3H/HeJ mouse with alopecia areata. This line of mice carries MHC haplotype H2-k. The sequenced part of the CDR3 DNA is TGTGCTAGCAGTAGGGACAGGGTAGGCACA. Its product reads: CASSRDRVGT. The full CDR3 protein is CASSRDRVGTEVFF.